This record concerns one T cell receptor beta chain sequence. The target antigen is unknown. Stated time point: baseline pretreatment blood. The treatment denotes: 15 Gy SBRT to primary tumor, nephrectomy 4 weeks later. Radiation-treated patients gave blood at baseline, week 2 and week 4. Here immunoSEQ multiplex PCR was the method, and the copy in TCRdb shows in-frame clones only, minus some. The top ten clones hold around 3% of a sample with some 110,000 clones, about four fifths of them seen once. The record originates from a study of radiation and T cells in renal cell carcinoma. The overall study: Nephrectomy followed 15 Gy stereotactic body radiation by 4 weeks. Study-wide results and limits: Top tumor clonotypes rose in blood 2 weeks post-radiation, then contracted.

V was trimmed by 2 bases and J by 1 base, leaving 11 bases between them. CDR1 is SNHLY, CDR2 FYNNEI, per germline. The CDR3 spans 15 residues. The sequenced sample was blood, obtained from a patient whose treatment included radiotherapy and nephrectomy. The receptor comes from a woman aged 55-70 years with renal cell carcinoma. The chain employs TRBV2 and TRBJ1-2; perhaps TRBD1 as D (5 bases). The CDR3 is CASSESQVLNYGYTF. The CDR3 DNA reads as TGTGCCAGCAGTGAATCACAGGTACTTAACTATGGCTACACCTTC.